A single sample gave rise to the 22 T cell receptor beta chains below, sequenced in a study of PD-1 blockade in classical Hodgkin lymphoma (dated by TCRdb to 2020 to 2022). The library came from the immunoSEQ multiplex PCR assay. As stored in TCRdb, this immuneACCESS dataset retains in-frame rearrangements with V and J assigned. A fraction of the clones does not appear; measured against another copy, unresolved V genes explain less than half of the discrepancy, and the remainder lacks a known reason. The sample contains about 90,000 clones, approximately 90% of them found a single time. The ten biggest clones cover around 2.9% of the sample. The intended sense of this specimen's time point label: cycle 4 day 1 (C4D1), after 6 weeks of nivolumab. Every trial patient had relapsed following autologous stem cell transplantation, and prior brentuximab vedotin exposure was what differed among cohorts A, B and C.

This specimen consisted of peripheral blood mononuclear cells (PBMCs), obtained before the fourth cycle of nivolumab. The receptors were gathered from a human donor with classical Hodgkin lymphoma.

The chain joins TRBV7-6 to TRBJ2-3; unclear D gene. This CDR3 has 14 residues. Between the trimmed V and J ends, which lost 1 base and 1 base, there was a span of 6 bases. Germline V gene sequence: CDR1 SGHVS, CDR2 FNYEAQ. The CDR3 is CASSLERGTDTQYF. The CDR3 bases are TGTGCCAGCAGCTTAGAAAGGGGCACAGATACGCAGTATTTT. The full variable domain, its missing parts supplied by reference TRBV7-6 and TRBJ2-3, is GAGVSQSPRYKVTKRGQDVALRCDPISGHVSLYWYRQALGQGPEFLTYFNYEAQQDKSGLPNDRFSAERPEGSISTLTIQRTEQRDSAMYRCASSLERGTDTQYFGPGTRLTVL.

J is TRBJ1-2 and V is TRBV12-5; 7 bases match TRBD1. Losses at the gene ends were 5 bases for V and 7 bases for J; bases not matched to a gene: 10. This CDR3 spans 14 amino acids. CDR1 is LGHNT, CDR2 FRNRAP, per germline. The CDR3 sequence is CASGEGQPQSGYTF. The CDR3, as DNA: TGTGCTAGTGGTGAGGGACAGCCCCAGAGTGGCTACACCTTC.

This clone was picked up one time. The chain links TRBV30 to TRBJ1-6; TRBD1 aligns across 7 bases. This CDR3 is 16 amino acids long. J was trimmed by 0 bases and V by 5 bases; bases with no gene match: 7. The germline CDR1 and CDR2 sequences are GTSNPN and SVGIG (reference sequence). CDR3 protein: CAWSTGPSSYNSPLHF. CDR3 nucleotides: TGTGCCTGGTCGACAGGGCCTAGCTCCTATAATTCACCCCTCCACTTT.

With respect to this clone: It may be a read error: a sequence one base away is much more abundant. Here the CDR3 reads CASSLRGYEQYF. CDR3 DNA sequence: TGTGCCAGCAGCTTAAGGGGCTACGAGCAGTACTTC. The chain has TRBV7-9 and TRBJ2-7; weak D call: TRBD1 (5 bases). Germline V lookup: CDR1 SEHNR, CDR2 FQNEAQ (reference sequence). The V end was cut by 2 bases, the J end by 3 bases, with 5 bases between. This CDR3 is 12 amino acids long.

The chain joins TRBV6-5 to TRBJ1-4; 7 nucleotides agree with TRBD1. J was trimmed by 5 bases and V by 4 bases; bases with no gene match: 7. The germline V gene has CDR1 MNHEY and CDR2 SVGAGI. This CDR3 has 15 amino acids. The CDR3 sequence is CASSSFDRENEKLFF. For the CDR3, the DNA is TGTGCCAGCAGTTCCTTTGACAGGGAGAATGAAAAACTGTTTTTT.

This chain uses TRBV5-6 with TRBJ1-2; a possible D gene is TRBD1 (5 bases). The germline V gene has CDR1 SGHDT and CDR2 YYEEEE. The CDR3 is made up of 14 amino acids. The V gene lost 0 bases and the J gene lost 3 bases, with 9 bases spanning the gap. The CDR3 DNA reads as TGTGCCAGCAGCTTGGCTCAGGGATACTATGGCTACACCTTC. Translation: CASSLAQGYYGYTF.

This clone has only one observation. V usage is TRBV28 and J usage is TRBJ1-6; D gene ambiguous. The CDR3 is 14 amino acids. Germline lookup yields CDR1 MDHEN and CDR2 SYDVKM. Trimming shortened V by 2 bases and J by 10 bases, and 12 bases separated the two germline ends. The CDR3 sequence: CASSLEAAMSPLHF. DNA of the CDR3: TGTGCCAGCAGTTTAGAGGCAGCTATGTCACCCCTCCACTTT.

The CDR3 nucleotides are TGTGCCAGCAGTCCCCGTGGGGGGACTGAAGCTTTCTTT. Residues: CASSPRGGTEAFF. This chain joins TRBV27 and TRBJ1-1; tentatively, D is TRBD1 (5 bases). The V gene's germline CDR1 is MNHEY and CDR2 SMNVEV (reference sequence). CDR3 length: 13 amino acids. The V end lost 5 bases, the J end lost 5 bases, and 12 bases lay between the germline ends.

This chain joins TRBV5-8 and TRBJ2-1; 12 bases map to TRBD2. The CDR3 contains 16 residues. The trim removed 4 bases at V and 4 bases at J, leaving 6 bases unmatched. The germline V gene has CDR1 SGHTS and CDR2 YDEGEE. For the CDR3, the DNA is TGTGCCAGCAGCCAATCTGGACTAGCGGGATACAATGAGCAGTTCTTC. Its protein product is CASSQSGLAGYNEQFF.

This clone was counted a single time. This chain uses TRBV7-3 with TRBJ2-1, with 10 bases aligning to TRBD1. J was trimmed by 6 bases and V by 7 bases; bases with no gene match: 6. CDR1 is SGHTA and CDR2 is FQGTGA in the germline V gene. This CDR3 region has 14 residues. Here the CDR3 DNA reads TGTGCCAGCAAAGGGACAGGGGTGGTCAATGAGCAGTTCTTC. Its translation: CASKGTGVVNEQFF.

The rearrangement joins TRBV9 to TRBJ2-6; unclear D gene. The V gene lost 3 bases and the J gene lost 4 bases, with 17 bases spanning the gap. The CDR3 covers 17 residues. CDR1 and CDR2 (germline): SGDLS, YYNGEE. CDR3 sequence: CASSALGILKGANVLTF. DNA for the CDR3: TGTGCCAGCAGCGCCTTGGGGATCTTGAAAGGGGCCAACGTCCTGACTTTC.

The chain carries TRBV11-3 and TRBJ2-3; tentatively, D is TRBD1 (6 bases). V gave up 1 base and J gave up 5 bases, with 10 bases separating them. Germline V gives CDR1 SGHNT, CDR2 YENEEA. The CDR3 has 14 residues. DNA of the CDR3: TGTGCCAGCAGCTTAGTAGGGGGAGAAGATACGCAGTATTTT. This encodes CASSLVGGEDTQYF.

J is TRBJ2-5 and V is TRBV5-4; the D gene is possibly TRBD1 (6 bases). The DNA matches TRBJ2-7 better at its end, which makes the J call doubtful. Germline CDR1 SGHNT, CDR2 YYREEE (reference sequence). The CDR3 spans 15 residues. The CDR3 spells CASSLNDRRSYEQYF. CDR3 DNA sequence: TGTGCCAGCAGCTTGAATGACAGGCGCTCCTACGAGCAGTACTTC.

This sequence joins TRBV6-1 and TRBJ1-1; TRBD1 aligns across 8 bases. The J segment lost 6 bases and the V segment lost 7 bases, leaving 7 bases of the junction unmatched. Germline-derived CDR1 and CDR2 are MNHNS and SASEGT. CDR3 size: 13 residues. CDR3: CASKAGGFAEAFF. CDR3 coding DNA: TGTGCCAGCAAGGCAGGGGGCTTCGCTGAAGCTTTCTTT.

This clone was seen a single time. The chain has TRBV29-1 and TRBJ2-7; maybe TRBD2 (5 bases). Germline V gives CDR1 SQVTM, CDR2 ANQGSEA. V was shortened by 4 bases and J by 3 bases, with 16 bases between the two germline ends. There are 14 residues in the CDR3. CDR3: CSVGIRGNYYEQYF. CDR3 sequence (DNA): TGCAGCGTTGGTATTCGGGGAAATTACTACGAGCAGTACTTC.

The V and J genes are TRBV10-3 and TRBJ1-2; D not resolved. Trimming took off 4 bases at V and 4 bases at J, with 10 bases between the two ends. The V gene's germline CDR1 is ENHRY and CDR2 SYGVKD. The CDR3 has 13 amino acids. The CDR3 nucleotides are TGTGCCATCAGTGCCTTGGACGGCTATGGCTACACCTTC. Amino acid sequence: CAISALDGYGYTF.

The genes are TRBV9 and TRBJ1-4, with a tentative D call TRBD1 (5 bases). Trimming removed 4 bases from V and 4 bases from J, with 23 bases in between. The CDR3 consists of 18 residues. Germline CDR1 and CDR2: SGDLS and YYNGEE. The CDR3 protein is CASSTQEGSISYNEKLFF. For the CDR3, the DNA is TGTGCCAGCAGCACCCAGGAGGGGTCAATCTCCTATAATGAAAAACTGTTTTTT. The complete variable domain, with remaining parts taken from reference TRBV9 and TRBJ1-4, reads DSGVTQTPKHLITATGQRVTLRCSPRSGDLSVYWYQQSLDQGLQFLIQYYNGEERAKGNILERFSAQQFPDLHSELNLSSLELGDSALYFCASSTQEGSISYNEKLFFGSGTQLSVL.

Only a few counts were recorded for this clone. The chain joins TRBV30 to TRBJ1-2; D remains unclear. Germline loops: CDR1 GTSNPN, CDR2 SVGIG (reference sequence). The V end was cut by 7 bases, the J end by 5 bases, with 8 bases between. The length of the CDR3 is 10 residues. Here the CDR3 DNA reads TGTGCCTCCGAGGGATATGGCTACACCTTC. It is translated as CASEGYGYTF. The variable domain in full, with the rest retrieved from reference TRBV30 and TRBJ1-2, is SQTIHQWPATLVQPVGSPLSLECTVEGTSNPNLYWYRQAAGRGLQLLFYSVGIGQISSEVPQNLSASRPQDRQFILSSKKLLLSDSGFYLCASEGYGYTFGSGTRLTVV.

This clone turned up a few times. The CDR3 DNA follows: TGTGCCAGCAGCTTTGACGGGGGCGACCGTTACGAGCAGTACTTC. This gives the protein CASSFDGGDRYEQYF. The chain joins TRBV5-6 to TRBJ2-7; D might be TRBD1 or TRBD2, each matching 6 bases. Germline V gene sequence: CDR1 SGHDT, CDR2 YYEEEE. The CDR3 extends over 15 amino acids. The V and J ends lost 2 bases and 4 bases respectively, with 16 bases between them.

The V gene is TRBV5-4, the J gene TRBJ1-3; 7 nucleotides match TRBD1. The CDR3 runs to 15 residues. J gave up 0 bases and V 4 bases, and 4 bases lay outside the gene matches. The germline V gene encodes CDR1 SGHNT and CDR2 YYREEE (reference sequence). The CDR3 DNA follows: TGTGCCAGCAGCGGGGACAGTAGCTCTGGAAACACCATATATTTT. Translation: CASSGDSSSGNTIYF.

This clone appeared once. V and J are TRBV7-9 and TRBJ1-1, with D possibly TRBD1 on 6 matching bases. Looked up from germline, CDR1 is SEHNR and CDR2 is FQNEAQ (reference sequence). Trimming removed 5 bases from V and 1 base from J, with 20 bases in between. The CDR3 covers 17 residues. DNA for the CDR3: TGTGCCAGCAGCCTTGGGACACCCTTCAGACCGAACACTGAAGCTTTCTTT. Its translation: CASSLGTPFRPNTEAFF.

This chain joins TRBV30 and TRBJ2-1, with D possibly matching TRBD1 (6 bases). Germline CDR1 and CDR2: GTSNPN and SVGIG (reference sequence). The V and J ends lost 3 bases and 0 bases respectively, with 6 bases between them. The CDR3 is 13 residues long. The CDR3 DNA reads TGTGCCTGGAGACAGGGCTCCTACAATGAGCAGTTCTTC. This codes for CAWRQGSYNEQFF.